The present entry profiles one T cell receptor (beta chain) with its context. These data are taken from a study of shared clonotypes between healthy human individuals. The assay was immunoSEQ multiplex PCR, and TCRdb's table has in-frame clones only and misses some. The sample lists about 510,000 clones; roughly 85% were seen once. The CDR3 spans 15 residues. The germline V gene has CDR1 SGHRS and CDR2 YFSETQ. The V end was cut by 2 bases, the J end by 1 base, with 12 bases between. The origin of this receptor is a woman aged 40 to 50 in good health. Some clones in this sample may be carry-over from other donors' samples. Sequencing was performed on PBMCs. The chain is built from TRBV5-1 and TRBJ1-1, with D unresolved. The DNA of the CDR3 is TGCGCCAGCAGCTTTCCAGGTACTCCGAACACTGAAGCTTTCTTT. It is translated as CASSFPGTPNTEAFF.